This record covers a single TCR beta chain. The antigen is undetermined. These data originate in a study of T cells expressing NK-cell markers. Study as a whole: Repertoires of TCR beta were obtained from T cells sorted as CD3+CD56+NKG2C+, CD3+CD56+NKG2C- and CD3+CD56-NKG2C+. Sequencing covered eight donors, seven HCMV-seropositive and one seronegative.

TCRdb processed the 5' RACE reads again and assigns one entry to each CDR3 protein, with no DNA. The listing contains about 160,000 distinct CDR3 sequences. Study-level findings and limits: About six donors showed dominant NKG2C+ clonotypes comprising roughly 1.0-7.0% of their CD8+ T cells.

The CDR3 length is 11 residues. Germline CDR1 reads SGHVS; CDR2 reads FNYEAQ. The clonotype originates from a woman between 18 and 70 years old in good health. Sequencing was done on a sample of blood T cells: a sorted CD56 or NKG2C T cell subset, CD4+ or CD8+ T cells, or bulk PBMC T cells (not recorded which). The V call is TRBV7-6, the J call TRBJ2-7. CDR3 residues: CASGLGNEQYF.